This T cell receptor (beta chain) comes out of a study of technical replicates of blood from a few donors. Sequenced by immunoSEQ multiplex PCR; TCRdb stores in-frame clones only, minus some. The table lists some 94,000 clones, about 95% of them singletons. Losses at the gene ends were 5 bases for V and 7 bases for J; bases not matched to a gene: 4. The CDR3 extends over 13 amino acids. Germline-derived CDR1 and CDR2 are SGHTA and FQGTGA. This clone is a singleton in its sample. The chain carries TRBV7-3 and TRBJ2-5, with TRBD1 matching 10 bases. This receptor was identified in a human donor in good health. The sequencing input was T cells isolated from PBMCs. CDR3 nucleotide sequence: TGTGCCAGCAGCGGCGGACAGGGGGGGACCCAGTACTTC. Its translation is CASSGGQGGTQYF. Complete variable domain (other parts from reference TRBV7-3 and TRBJ2-5): GAGVSQTPSNKVTEKGKYVELRCDPISGHTALYWYRQSLGQGPEFLIYFQGTGAADDSGLPNDRFFAVRPEGSVSTLKIQRTERGDSAVYLCASSGGQGGTQYFGPGTRLLVL.